These T cell receptor beta chains were read from a single sample in a study of vaccination and CD4 T cells after COVID-19. No antigens are known for them. TCRdb ran MiXCR on the PCR reads and lists one entry per CDR3 protein. The table records roughly 9,800 distinct CDR3 sequences, roughly 25% of them present only once. The sequences come from CD4+ T cells from blood, cultured in vitro, collected before SARS-CoV-2 vaccination. The receptors originated from a human donor who received a COVID-19 vaccine. Both conserved end residues are part of each CDR3. The D gene is left open where the match is weak. Size is stated for part of the rows, as once, few or many counts, or as a class when the clone is expanded.

v_call	d_call	clone_size	j_call	cdr3_aa	cdr3_nt
TRBV10-1	.	.	TRBJ1-1	CASSESGGKAFF	TGCGCCAGCAGTGAGTCCGGGGGTAAAGCTTTCTTT
TRBV6-5	TRBD1	few	TRBJ1-2	CASRYRGGTADHYGYTF	TGTGCCAGCAGGTACAGGGGGGGGACAGCGGACCACTATGGCTACACCTTC
TRBV20-1	.	.	TRBJ2-7	CSASGSPTYEQYF	TGCAGTGCCTCAGGGTCCCCCACCTACGAGCAGTACTTC
TRBV11-3	.	.	TRBJ2-7	CASSLGSVGAPYEQYF	TGTGCCAGCAGCTTAGGTTCAGTGGGGGCCCCCTACGAGCAGTACTTC
TRBV7-8	.	.	TRBJ1-5	CASSRRGARNQPQHF	TGTGCCAGCAGCCGTCGGGGGGCACGAAATCAGCCCCAGCATTTT
TRBV29-1	.	.	TRBJ1-2	CSVMDPNYGYTF	TGCAGCGTTATGGACCCTAACTATGGCTACACCTTC
TRBV7-9	.	few	TRBJ1-6	CASSLDEGSPLHF	TGTGCCAGCAGCTTAGATGAGGGATCACCCCTCCACTTT
TRBV7-8	.	few	TRBJ2-5	CASSSGRQETQYF	TGTGCCAGCAGCTCCGGGAGACAAGAGACCCAGTACTTC
TRBV7-3	.	.	TRBJ2-1	CASSFSGGADYNEQFF	TGTGCCAGCAGCTTTTCAGGCGGGGCGGACTACAATGAGCAGTTCTTC
TRBV7-8	.	few	TRBJ1-1	CASSLIREVNTEAFF	TGTGCCAGCAGCCTAATCAGGGAAGTGAACACTGAAGCTTTCTTT
TRBV12-3/TRBV12-4	TRBD2	few	TRBJ2-1	CASGLAGSEHEQFF	TGTGCCAGCGGACTAGCGGGGTCGGAACATGAGCAGTTCTTC
TRBV9	.	.	TRBJ1-1	CASSGGGQIDQNTEAFF	TGTGCCAGCAGCGGTGGAGGACAGATCGACCAGAACACTGAAGCTTTCTTT
TRBV2	TRBD2	few	TRBJ2-3	CASSGLAGGGDTQYF	TGTGCCAGCAGTGGCCTAGCGGGGGGAGGAGATACGCAGTATTTT
TRBV20-1	TRBD1	few	TRBJ1-1	CTVQGADTEAFF	TGCACCGTACAGGGGGCGGACACTGAAGCTTTCTTT
TRBV18	.	.	TRBJ1-2	CASSPRPGVYGYTF	TGTGCCAGCTCACCACGCCCAGGGGTCTATGGCTACACCTTC
TRBV6-1	.	few	TRBJ1-1	CASSEAAGTPINTEAFF	TGTGCCAGCAGTGAGGCCGCAGGGACTCCTATTAACACTGAAGCTTTCTTT
TRBV19	.	few	TRBJ1-4	CASSIGGPGEKLFF	TGTGCCAGTAGTATAGGCGGCCCGGGGGAAAAACTGTTTTTT
TRBV6-1	.	.	TRBJ2-7	CASRTASYEQYF	TGTGCCAGTCGGACAGCCTCCTACGAGCAGTACTTC
TRBV7-2	TRBD2	few	TRBJ2-7	CASRLTSGGSSYEQYF	TGTGCCAGCAGACTTACTAGCGGGGGGAGCTCCTACGAGCAGTACTTC
TRBV7-6	TRBD2	.	TRBJ2-3	CASSLDFSGVDTQYF	TGTGCCAGCAGCTTAGACTTTAGCGGGGTGGATACGCAGTATTTT
TRBV6-1	.	.	TRBJ2-7	CASRQGFSYEQYF	TGTGCCAGCAGACAGGGTTTCTCCTACGAGCAGTACTTC
TRBV5-8	TRBD1	.	TRBJ2-3	CASSLRTGIDTQYF	TGTGCCAGCAGCTTGAGGACAGGGATAGATACGCAGTATTTT
TRBV20-1	TRBD1	.	TRBJ1-5	CSATPQTGDHRPQHF	TGCAGTGCTACCCCCCAGACAGGGGACCACCGGCCCCAGCATTTT
TRBV7-9	.	.	TRBJ2-7	CASSLGSPSYELYF	TGTGCCAGCAGCTTAGGGTCGCCCTCCTACGAGCTGTACTTC
TRBV10-1	TRBD2	.	TRBJ2-7	CASSESVGPGGEQYF	TGCGCCAGCAGTGAGTCGGTTGGCCCGGGGGGTGAGCAGTACTTC
TRBV18	.	.	TRBJ1-2	CASGQNYGYTF	TGTGCCAGCGGACAGAACTATGGCTACACCTTC